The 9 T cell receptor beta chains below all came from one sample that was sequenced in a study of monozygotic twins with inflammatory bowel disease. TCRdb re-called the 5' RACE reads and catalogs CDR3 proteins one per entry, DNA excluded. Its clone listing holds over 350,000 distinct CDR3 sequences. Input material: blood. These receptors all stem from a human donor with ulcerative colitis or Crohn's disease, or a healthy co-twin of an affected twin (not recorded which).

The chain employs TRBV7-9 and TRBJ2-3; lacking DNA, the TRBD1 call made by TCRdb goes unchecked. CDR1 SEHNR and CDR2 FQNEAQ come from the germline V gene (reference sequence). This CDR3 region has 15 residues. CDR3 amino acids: CASTRGRSATDTQYF. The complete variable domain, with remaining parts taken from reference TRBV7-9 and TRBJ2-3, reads DTGVSQNPRHKITKRGQNVTFRCDPISEHNRLYWYRQTLGQGPEFLTYFQNEAQLEKSRLLSDRFSAERPKGSFSTLEIQRTEQGDSAMYLCASTRGRSATDTQYFGPGTRLTVL.

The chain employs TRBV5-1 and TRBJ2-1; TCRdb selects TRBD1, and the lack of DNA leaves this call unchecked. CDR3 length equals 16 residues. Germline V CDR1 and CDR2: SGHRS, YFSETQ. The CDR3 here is CASSLVTGTGYNEQFF.

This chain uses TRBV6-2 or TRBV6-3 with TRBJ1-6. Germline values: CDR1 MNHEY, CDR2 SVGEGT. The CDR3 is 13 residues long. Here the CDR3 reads CASSYVRNSPLHF.

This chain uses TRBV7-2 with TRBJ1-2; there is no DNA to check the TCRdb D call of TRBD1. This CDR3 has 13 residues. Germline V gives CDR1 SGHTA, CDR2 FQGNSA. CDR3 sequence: CASGTGQRYGYTF.

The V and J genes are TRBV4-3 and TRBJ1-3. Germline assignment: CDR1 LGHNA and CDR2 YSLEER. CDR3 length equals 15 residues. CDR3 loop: CASSQLMCSGNTIYF.

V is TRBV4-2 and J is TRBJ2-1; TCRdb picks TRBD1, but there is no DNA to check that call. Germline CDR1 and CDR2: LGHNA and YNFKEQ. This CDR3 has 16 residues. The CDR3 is CASSQEPGPNYNEQFF.

The CDR3 spells CASSTQTSGAPYEQYF. This chain uses TRBV5-1 with TRBJ2-7; TCRdb returns TRBD2, unconfirmable since there is no DNA. Per the germline V gene, CDR1 is SGHRS and CDR2 is YFSETQ. The CDR3 has 16 residues.

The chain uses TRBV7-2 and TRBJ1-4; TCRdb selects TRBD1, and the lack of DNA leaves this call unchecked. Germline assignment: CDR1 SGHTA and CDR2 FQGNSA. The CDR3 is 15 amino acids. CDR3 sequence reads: CASSLGDRDYEKLFF.

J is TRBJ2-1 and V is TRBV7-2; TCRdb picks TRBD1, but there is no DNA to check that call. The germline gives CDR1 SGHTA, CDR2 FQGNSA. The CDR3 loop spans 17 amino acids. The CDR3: CASSLVPGQDFYNEQFF.